The following is a TCR beta chain sequence with its context. Per the original methods: Amplification from reference gene primers served as the basis for estimated nucleated cell counts. Profiling relied on immunoSEQ multiplex PCR, and the TCRdb table lists in-frame clones only, not all of them. V and J calls and clone size come straight from that table; D and trimming were deduced from the DNA. The repertoire holds roughly 290,000 clones, with 70% to 90% as singletons. This sample was included in a study of blood T cell repertoires in COVID-19. Germline V gives CDR1 WNHNN, CDR2 SYGVQD (reference sequence). This CDR3 has 15 residues. The V and J ends lost 8 bases and 2 bases, in that order; junction bases with no gene match: 2. In assigning cohorts, the study relied on participant-reported clinical history. Two negative PCRs, clearance, or symptom resolution were required of recovered Cohort 3 donors.

The material sequenced was PBMCs or T cells enriched from blood (not recorded which). The origin of this receptor is a woman in her twenties or thirties who had recovered from COVID-19. The V call is TRBV10-1, the J call TRBJ2-5; 16 nucleotides line up with TRBD2. The CDR3 loop is CASGGLAGGQETQYF. As DNA, the CDR3 is TGCGCCAGCGGGGGACTAGCGGGGGGGCAAGAGACCCAGTACTTC.